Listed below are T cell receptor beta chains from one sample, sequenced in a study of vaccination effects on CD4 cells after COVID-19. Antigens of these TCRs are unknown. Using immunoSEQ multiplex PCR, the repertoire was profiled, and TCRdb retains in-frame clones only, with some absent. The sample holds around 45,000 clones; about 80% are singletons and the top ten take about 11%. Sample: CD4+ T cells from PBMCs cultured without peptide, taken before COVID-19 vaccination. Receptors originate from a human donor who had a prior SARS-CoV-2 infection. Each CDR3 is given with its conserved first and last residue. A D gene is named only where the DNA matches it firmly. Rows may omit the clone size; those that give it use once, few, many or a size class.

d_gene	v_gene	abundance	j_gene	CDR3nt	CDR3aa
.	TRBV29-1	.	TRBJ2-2	TGCAGCGTTGACAGGGGCCACACCGGGGAGCTGTTTTTT	CSVDRGHTGELFF
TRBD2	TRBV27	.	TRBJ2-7	TGTGCCAGCAGTTTATTTAAGGGACTAGCGGGAGACGAGCAGTACTTC	CASSLFKGLAGDEQYF
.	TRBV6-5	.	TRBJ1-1	TGTGCCAGCAGTTACTCGATGAGGAGTAGCACTGAAGCTTTCTTT	CASSYSMRSSTEAFF
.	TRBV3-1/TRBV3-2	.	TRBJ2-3	TGTGCCAGCAGCTCCTATGGCACAGATACGCAGTATTTT	CASSSYGTDTQYF
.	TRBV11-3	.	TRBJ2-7	TGTGCCAGCAGCTCCGGCGTCTGGTCCTACGAGCAGTACTTC	CASSSGVWSYEQYF
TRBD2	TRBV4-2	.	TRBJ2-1	TGTGCCAGCAGCCAAGGGGAGGGTCACAATGAGCAGTTCTTC	CASSQGEGHNEQFF
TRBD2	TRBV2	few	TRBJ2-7	TGTGCCAGCAGTGACTCACGGGGGGGCCCACGCGAGCAGTACTTC	CASSDSRGGPREQYF
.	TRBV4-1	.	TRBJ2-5	TGCGCCAGCAGCCAAGCGGGGCCGGAGACCCAGTACTTC	CASSQAGPETQYF
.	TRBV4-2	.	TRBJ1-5	TGTGCCAGCAGCCAGACCGGGCGGGGTTCGGGCCAGCCCCAGCATTTT	CASSQTGRGSGQPQHF
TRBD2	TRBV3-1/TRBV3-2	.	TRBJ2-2	TGTGCCAGCAGCCAAGTGACTAGCGGGGGCCTCCCGAACACCGGGGAGCTGTTTTTT	CASSQVTSGGLPNTGELFF
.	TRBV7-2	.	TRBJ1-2	TGTGCCAGCAGCTTAATCGGAAACTATGGCTACACCTTC	CASSLIGNYGYTF
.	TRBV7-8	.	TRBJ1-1	TGTGCCAGCAGCGCCTACAGGGTGGGCACTGAAGCTTTCTTT	CASSAYRVGTEAFF
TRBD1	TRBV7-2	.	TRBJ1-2	TGTGCCAGCAGCTTCGCCGGGGGATGGAGGGGGCGCGGAGGCTACACCTTC	CASSFAGGWRGRGGYTF
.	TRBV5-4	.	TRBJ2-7	TGTGCCAGCAGCCTTCTCAACCTGGCGGTTCCCTACGAGCAGTACTTC	CASSLLNLAVPYEQYF
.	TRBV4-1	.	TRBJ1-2	TGCGCCAGCAGCCACCGAGACTTTACCGATGGCTACACCTTC	CASSHRDFTDGYTF
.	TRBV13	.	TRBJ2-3	TGTGCCAGCACCCCCTTGGGAGGAGCTACAGATACGCAGTATTTT	CASTPLGGATDTQYF
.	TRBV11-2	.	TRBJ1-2	TGTGCCAGCAGCTTAGCCCCAGGGTGGGATGGCTACACCTTC	CASSLAPGWDGYTF
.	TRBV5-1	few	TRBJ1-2	TGCGCCAGCAGCTTGGCAGGTCCCCAAGGCGGCTACACCTTC	CASSLAGPQGGYTF
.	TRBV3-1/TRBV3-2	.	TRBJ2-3	TGTGCCAGCAGCCAACCCCAAAATACGCAGTATTTT	CASSQPQNTQYF
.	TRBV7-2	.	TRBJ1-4	TGTGCCAGCAGCTCGGGAAAGGGGGATGAAAAACTGTTTTTT	CASSSGKGDEKLFF
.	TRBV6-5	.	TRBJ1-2	TGTGCCAGCAGTTACTCGGACGATGGCTATGGCTACACCTTC	CASSYSDDGYGYTF
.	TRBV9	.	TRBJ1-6	TGTGCCAGCAGCGGATTGACGGAAGGGCCCCTCCACTTT	CASSGLTEGPLHF
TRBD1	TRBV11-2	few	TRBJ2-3	TGTGCCAGCAGCCCACACCAGGGACAGGGGGGATTGGGTACGCAGTATTTT	CASSPHQGQGGLGTQYF
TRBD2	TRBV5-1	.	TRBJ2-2	TGCGCCAGCAGCTTGCGACTAGCGGGGGGGCCTGACGGGGAGCTGTTTTTT	CASSLRLAGGPDGELFF
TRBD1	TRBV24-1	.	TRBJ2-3	TGTGCCACCAGTGATCCCGGACAGGGCAAGGGCACAGATACGCAGTATTTT	CATSDPGQGKGTDTQYF
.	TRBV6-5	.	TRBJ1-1	TGTGCCAGCAACCCCCTCGGGGGCAAGAACACTGAAGCTTTCTTT	CASNPLGGKNTEAFF
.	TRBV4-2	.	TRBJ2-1	TGTGCCAGCAGCCAAGATCCCGGGGGCGCTATCTACAATGAGCAGTTCTTC	CASSQDPGGAIYNEQFF
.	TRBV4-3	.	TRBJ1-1	TGCGCCAGCAGCCAAGATTTCCACGGGAACACTGAAGCTTTCTTT	CASSQDFHGNTEAFF
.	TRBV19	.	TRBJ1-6	TGTGCCACAAACCAGGGTCGGGGATCACCCCTCCACTTT	CATNQGRGSPLHF
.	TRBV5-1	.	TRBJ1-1	TGCGCCAGCCACGGGGGACTGTCGAACACTGAAGCTTTCTTT	CASHGGLSNTEAFF
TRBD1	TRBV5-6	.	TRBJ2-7	TGTGCCAGCAGCCCGCTGGACAGGGAGGACGAGCAGTACTTC	CASSPLDREDEQYF
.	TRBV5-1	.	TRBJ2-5	TGCGCCAGCAGCGACGCGCAGCGAGGGGAGACCCAGTACTTC	CASSDAQRGETQYF
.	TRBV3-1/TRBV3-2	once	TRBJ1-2	TGTGCCAGCAGCCCTTTGGGAGCTAACTATGGCTACACCTTC	CASSPLGANYGYTF
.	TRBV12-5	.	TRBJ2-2	TGTGCTAGTGGTTTGACCTCCGGGACACTTACCACCGGGGAGCTGTTTTTT	CASGLTSGTLTTGELFF
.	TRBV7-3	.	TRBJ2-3	TGTGCCAGCAGCTCCGGAGGAGGGCGACTGAATACGCAGTATTTT	CASSSGGGRLNTQYF
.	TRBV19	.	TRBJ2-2	TGTGCCAGTAACCGCGAGAGCGGCTCAGGAACCGGGGAGCTGTTTTTT	CASNRESGSGTGELFF
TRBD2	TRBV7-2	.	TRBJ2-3	TGTGCCAGCAGCCCAGCGGGTCGGGGGGGATTCCCAGATACGCAGTATTTT	CASSPAGRGGFPDTQYF
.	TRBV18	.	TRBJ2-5	TGTGCCAGCTCACCGATGGGTAGGGAGACCCAGTACTTC	CASSPMGRETQYF
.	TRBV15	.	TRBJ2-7	TGTGCCACCAGCACCCCACAGGAATTCCCCTACGAGCAGTACTTC	CATSTPQEFPYEQYF
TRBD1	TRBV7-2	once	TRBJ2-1	TGTGCCAGCAGCTTTAGGACAGGGGGCTATGAGCAGTTCTTC	CASSFRTGGYEQFF
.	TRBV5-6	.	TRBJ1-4	TGTGCCAGCAGCTTGGGTGTTCACAGTCGAGAAAAACTGTTTTTT	CASSLGVHSREKLFF
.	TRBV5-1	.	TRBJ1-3	TGCGCCAGCAGCTTGGATACGGGAACAACCATATATTTT	CASSLDTGTTIYF
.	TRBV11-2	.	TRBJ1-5	TGTGCCAGCAGTCCAGGGACCCGGGAAAATCAGCCCCAGCATTTT	CASSPGTRENQPQHF
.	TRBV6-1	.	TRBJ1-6	TGTGCCAGCAGTGAAATGAAAATAGGTTCACCCCTCCACTTT	CASSEMKIGSPLHF
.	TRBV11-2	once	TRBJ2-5	TGTGCCAGCAGCTTAGGGTTCTCGGGGATTGGGGAGACCCAGTACTTC	CASSLGFSGIGETQYF
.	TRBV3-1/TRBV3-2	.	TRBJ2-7	TGTGCCAGCAGCCAAGATAGGGGACTCGCTCGGTACGAGCAGTACTTC	CASSQDRGLARYEQYF
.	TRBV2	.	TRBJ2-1	TGTGCCAGCAGTGAGGATGACAGTTACAATGAGCAGTTCTTC	CASSEDDSYNEQFF